These 21 T cell receptor beta chains were sequenced from one sample in a study of shared clonotypes between healthy human individuals. Sequenced by immunoSEQ multiplex PCR; TCRdb stores in-frame clones only, minus some. The repertoire holds 730,000 or so clones, with about two thirds as singletons. The source material was memory CD4+ T cells sorted from blood. Subset specified: CD45RA-negative fraction. The receptors here all came from a woman aged 25 to 39 in good health.

This clone occurred a few times. J is TRBJ2-1 and V is TRBV6-1; 12 bases line up with TRBD1. J gave up 6 bases and V 0 bases, and 3 bases lay outside the gene matches. This CDR3 has 16 amino acids. CDR1 is MNHNS, CDR2 SASEGT, per germline. In DNA form, the CDR3 reads TGTGCCAGCAGTGAAGCAGGGACAGGGGGCGGCAATGAGCAGTTCTTC. Residues: CASSEAGTGGGNEQFF.

The chain has TRBV21-1 and TRBJ2-7; TRBD1, the D gene given by the table, was not confirmed from the DNA. TRBV21-1 is recorded as a pseudogene. This CDR3 spans 17 amino acids. In nucleotides, the CDR3 is TGTGCCAGCAGCACGCGCTCAACAGGGGGGCTCTCCTACGAGCAGTACTTC. This translates into CASSTRSTGGLSYEQYF.

The gene calls are TRBV28 and TRBJ2-1, with 7 bases matching TRBD1. Germline V gene sequence: CDR1 MDHEN, CDR2 SYDVKM. V shed 10 bases and J 2 bases; nucleotides not matched to a gene: 8. CDR3 size: 14 residues. CDR3 region: CANSRGLAYNEQFF. For the CDR3, the DNA is TGTGCCAACTCTAGGGGGCTAGCCTACAATGAGCAGTTCTTC.

The chain couples TRBV10-3 to TRBJ1-2, with TRBD1 identical over 8 bases. The CDR3 extends over 13 amino acids. CDR1 is ENHRY and CDR2 is SYGVKD in the germline V gene. The V gene end was trimmed by 3 bases and the J gene end by 7 bases; junction bases not matched to a gene: 4. The CDR3 here is CAISEGQGGGYTF. The CDR3 DNA is TGTGCCATCAGTGAAGGACAGGGTGGTGGCTACACCTTC.

The sample holds many counts of this clone. In the same sample, other DNA sequences code for this CDR3. The chain employs TRBV18 and TRBJ2-2, with TRBD2 as a possible D gene (6 bases). Trimming pared 4 bases from V and 0 bases from J, leaving 12 bases between. Germline CDR1 KGHSH, CDR2 LQKENI. The CDR3 consists of 16 residues. The CDR3 protein is CASSHRDSANTGELFF. The CDR3 DNA reads TGTGCCAGCTCACACCGGGACTCGGCGAACACCGGGGAGCTGTTTTTT.

Regarding this clone: One base away lies a much larger clone, so this may be a sequencing read error. In the same sample, other DNA sequences code for this CDR3. The CDR3 sequence: CASSPGRVNQPQHF. The CDR3 coding sequence is TGTGCCAGCAGCCCTGGACGGGTTAATCAGCCCCAGCATTTT. This chain joins TRBV6-6 and TRBJ1-5; D not resolved. The V end was cut by 6 bases, the J end by 4 bases, with 13 bases between. Germline CDR1 is MNHNY and CDR2 is SVGAGI (reference sequence). CDR3 length: 14 residues.

This clone was recorded once. The V gene is TRBV6-1, the J gene TRBJ2-1; the D is unclear. Germline V gene data show CDR1 as MNHNS and CDR2 as SASEGT. The CDR3 loop spans 14 amino acids. V lost 10 bases, J lost 0 bases, and 13 bases lay in between. Here the CDR3 DNA reads TGTGCCACGGGTCGCGGTAGCTCCTACAATGAGCAGTTCTTC. It specifies CATGRGSSYNEQFF.

V gene TRBV5-1 combines with J gene TRBJ2-5; D might be TRBD1 (6 bases). The CDR3 has 16 residues. Germline V gene sequence: CDR1 SGHRS, CDR2 YFSETQ. The V end was cut by 2 bases, the J end by 0 bases, with 14 bases between. In DNA form, the CDR3 reads TGCGCCAGCAGCTTCAACCGACAGGCCAACCAAGAGACCCAGTACTTC. It is translated as CASSFNRQANQETQYF.

J is TRBJ2-1 and V is TRBV7-2, with D possibly matching TRBD2 (6 bases). Germline CDR1 SGHTA, CDR2 FQGNSA. Trimming removed 2 bases at V and 12 bases at J, with 20 bases between. This CDR3 is 15 amino acids long. CDR3 nucleotides: TGTGCCAGCAGCTTATCAGTTATGACTAGTCAAGGGCAGTTCTTC. Residues: CASSLSVMTSQGQFF.

The chain is built from TRBV30 and TRBJ2-4; D might be TRBD1 or TRBD2, each matching 7 bases. Trimming removed 3 bases at V and 13 bases at J, with 19 bases between. Germline-derived CDR1 and CDR2 are GTSNPN and SVGIG (reference sequence). The CDR3 runs to 13 residues. CDR3: CAWSPSSRGGQYF. In nucleotides, the CDR3 is TGTGCCTGGAGCCCCAGTAGCAGGGGGGGCCAGTACTTC.

CDR3 region: CASSPIIAGGTGELFF. The CDR3 nucleotides are TGTGCCAGCTCACCGATTATAGCCGGAGGAACCGGGGAGCTGTTTTTT. The V gene is TRBV18, the J gene TRBJ2-2, with a weak D call TRBD2 (5 bases). The CDR3 contains 16 residues. Germline V gene data show CDR1 as KGHSH and CDR2 as LQKENI. Trimming pared 3 bases from V and 5 bases from J, leaving 16 bases between.

The chain employs TRBV19 and TRBJ2-1; 7 positions agree with TRBD2. This CDR3 comprises 14 residues. The V gene's germline CDR1 is LNHDA and CDR2 SQIVND (reference sequence). V gave up 7 bases and J gave up 7 bases; unmatched junction bases: 10. This CDR3 is CASNVQAGSNEQFF. The DNA for the CDR3 is TGTGCCAGTAACGTGCAAGCGGGATCTAATGAGCAGTTCTTC.

CDR3: CASSPLGRTNYEQYF. The CDR3 DNA follows: TGTGCCAGCAGTCCACTGGGACGGACCAACTACGAGCAGTACTTC. The chain combines TRBV27 with TRBJ2-7; D tentatively fits TRBD1 or TRBD2 (5 bases each). V was shortened by 5 bases and J by 3 bases, with 17 bases between the two germline ends. Germline V gene lookup returns CDR1 MNHEY and CDR2 SMNVEV (reference sequence). The CDR3 spans 15 residues.

The rearrangement joins TRBV20-1 to TRBJ1-1; D unclear. Germline V CDR1 and CDR2: DFQATT, SNEGSKA (reference sequence). There are 10 residues in the CDR3. V shed 1 base and J shed 6 bases, with 3 bases lying between them. CDR3 sequence: CSARGSEAFF. The CDR3 DNA reads as TGCAGTGCTAGAGGCTCTGAAGCTTTCTTT.

The rearrangement uses TRBV10-3 and TRBJ1-1; TRBD1 agrees at 7 bases. Trimming cost V 6 bases and J 4 bases; bases outside gene matches: 11. The CDR3 is 15 residues long. Germline assignment: CDR1 ENHRY and CDR2 SYGVKD. The CDR3 is CAIRGQVGGSTEAFF. The CDR3 DNA reads as TGTGCCATCAGAGGACAGGTGGGGGGTAGCACTGAAGCTTTCTTT.

The rearrangement uses TRBV5-1 and TRBJ1-4, with D possibly being TRBD1 (6 bases). CDR3 size: 14 residues. Deletions cut 0 bases from V and 8 bases from J, with 11 bases between. Germline CDR1 SGHRS, CDR2 YFSETQ. The CDR3 reads CASSLAGAREKLFF. DNA for the CDR3: TGCGCCAGCAGCTTGGCAGGGGCCCGAGAAAAACTGTTTTTT.

This clone was seen at least ten times. The rearrangement uses TRBV2 and TRBJ2-1, with 10 bases lining up with TRBD2. The CDR3 extends over 15 amino acids. The junction had 10 bases not matched to a gene; V was cut back by 8 bases and J by 6 bases. CDR1 is SNHLY and CDR2 is FYNNEI in the germline V gene. In DNA, the CDR3 is TGTGCCAGCGTTCAAGCGGGAGGGTCGGCCAATGAGCAGTTCTTC. It encodes CASVQAGGSANEQFF.

This clone was detected a few times. J is TRBJ2-1 and V is TRBV7-9; 16 nucleotides agree with TRBD2. Per the germline V gene, CDR1 is SEHNR and CDR2 is FQNEAQ (reference sequence). The J segment lost 7 bases and the V segment lost 5 bases, leaving 2 bases of the junction unmatched. The CDR3 loop spans 15 amino acids. For the CDR3, the DNA is TGTGCCAGCAGCCCGGGACTAGCGGGAGGGAATGAGCAGTTCTTC. Translating it yields CASSPGLAGGNEQFF.

This chain links TRBV12-2 with TRBJ2-1; TRBD2 was called by the table and not checked on the DNA. TRBV12-2 is an annotated pseudogene. CDR3 size: 21 residues. The CDR3 bases are TGTGCAAGTCGCTTAAAGGTACACGTCGGACTAGCGGGAGAGGTACAGTATGAGCAGTTCTTC. This codes for CASRLKVHVGLAGEVQYEQFF.

DNA for the CDR3: TGTGCCAGCAGCCAAGATTATTCCGGGACAGCCGAAGCTTTCTTT. Protein: CASSQDYSGTAEAFF. This chain uses TRBV14 with TRBJ1-1; 7 positions match TRBD1. This CDR3 has 15 residues. The junction had 9 bases not matched to a gene; V was cut back by 0 bases and J by 8 bases. Germline V lookup: CDR1 SGHDN, CDR2 FVKESK.

V usage is TRBV14 and J usage is TRBJ2-5; TRBD2 matches 9 bases. The CDR3 covers 16 residues. V gave up 1 base and J gave up 5 bases; unmatched junction bases: 8. The germline gives CDR1 SGHDN, CDR2 FVKESK. CDR3 residues: CASSQGLAEGWETQYF. The DNA of the CDR3 is TGTGCCAGCAGCCAAGGACTAGCGGAGGGGTGGGAGACCCAGTACTTC.